Each of the 30 T cell receptor beta chains below was sequenced from the same sample in a study of cytomegalovirus exposure and HLA in healthy donors. Use of 60 Vbeta and 13 Jbeta primers characterized the PCR. Method: immunoSEQ multiplex PCR; TCRdb's copy keeps in-frame clones and lacks some. The record lists 95,000 to 150,000 clones, of which the ten most abundant hold roughly 3.5%. The sequencing sample was made of PBMCs. These receptors originate from a man between 18 and 35 years old in good health and CMV-seronegative.

The CDR3 DNA reads TGTGCCAGCACTCTACAGGGGGCGAACACCGGGGAGCTGTTTTTT. Residues: CASTLQGANTGELFF. The rearrangement links TRBV13 to TRBJ2-2; 8 bases map to TRBD1. The CDR3 covers 15 residues. Trimming took 7 bases from V and 0 from J; bases not matched to a gene: 4. Looked up from germline, CDR1 is PRHDT and CDR2 is FYEKMQ (reference sequence).

The chain combines TRBV2 with TRBJ2-7, with TRBD2 matching over 7 bases. V was clipped by 2 bases and J by 3 bases; unmatched bases: 7. Germline CDR1 SNHLY, CDR2 FYNNEI. This CDR3 has 15 amino acids. The DNA for the CDR3 is TGTGCCAGCAGTGAATCCGCTAGCGGTTTCTACGAGCAGTACTTC. This translates into CASSESASGFYEQYF.

This chain connects TRBV9 to TRBJ2-7, with a weak D call TRBD1 (6 bases). There are 14 residues in the CDR3. V was cut by 0 bases and J by 4 bases, with 11 bases left in between. Germline CDR1 SGDLS, CDR2 YYNGEE. Here the CDR3 reads CASSVGDTMYEQYF. Here the CDR3 DNA reads TGTGCCAGCAGCGTAGGGGACACGATGTACGAGCAGTACTTC.

DNA for the CDR3: TGCGCCAGCAGCTCGGGACTGCAAGCCTACGAGCAGTACTTC. Translated: CASSSGLQAYEQYF. J is TRBJ2-5 and V is TRBV5-1; D is possibly TRBD2 (6 bases). The closer fit of TRBJ2-7 to the DNA end suggests the J call may be wrong. CDR3 size: 14 residues. Germline V gene lookup returns CDR1 SGHRS and CDR2 YFSETQ.

The chain carries TRBV28 and TRBJ1-2, with unresolved D. V lost 6 bases, J lost 8 bases, and 13 bases lay in between. The CDR3 contains 12 residues. In germline, CDR1 is MDHEN, CDR2 SYDVKM. CDR3 protein: CASRAEGEGYTF. The CDR3 DNA follows: TGTGCCAGCAGGGCCGAGGGAGAAGGCTACACCTTC.

The rearrangement joins TRBV5-1 to TRBJ2-7; TRBD1 matches 9 bases. The CDR3 is 14 amino acids. Germline CDR1 and CDR2: SGHRS and YFSETQ. J gave up 5 bases and V 4 bases, and 7 bases lay outside the gene matches. The CDR3 region is CASSPLRQGDEQYF. CDR3 sequence (DNA): TGCGCCAGCAGCCCCCTCCGACAGGGGGACGAGCAGTACTTC.

The rearrangement uses TRBV4-1 and TRBJ2-1, with 11 positions matching TRBD1. Germline lookup yields CDR1 MGHRA and CDR2 YSYEKL. J gave up 8 bases and V 7 bases, and 7 bases lay outside the gene matches. The CDR3 is 14 residues long. In nucleotides, the CDR3 is TGCGCCAGCACCCCGGGACAGGGGGTTGATGAGCAGTTCTTC. This gives the protein CASTPGQGVDEQFF.

The chain recombines TRBV28 with TRBJ1-4, with D possibly matching TRBD1 (6 bases). The V and J ends lost 3 bases and 8 bases respectively, with 13 bases between them. There are 14 residues in the CDR3. Germline V CDR1 and CDR2: MDHEN, SYDVKM. The CDR3 protein is CASSLGGGEEKLFF. The CDR3 coding sequence is TGTGCCAGCAGTTTGGGAGGGGGTGAGGAAAAACTGTTTTTT.

V is TRBV5-1 and J is TRBJ1-2; D may be TRBD1 (6 bases). Deletions cut 9 bases from V and 0 bases from J, with 15 bases between. Germline loops: CDR1 SGHRS, CDR2 YFSETQ. The CDR3 totals 14 residues. The CDR3 spells CATNTGQTNYGYTF. CDR3 nucleotides: TGCGCCACCAATACCGGACAGACTAACTATGGCTACACCTTC.

This chain connects TRBV5-1 to TRBJ2-3; 10 bases match TRBD2. Germline CDR1 and CDR2: SGHRS and YFSETQ. This CDR3 has 17 residues. V lost 5 bases to trimming and J lost 0 bases; unmatched junction nucleotides: 9. The chain's CDR3 is CASSRKRGGDSTDTQYF. DNA for the CDR3: TGCGCCAGCAGTCGGAAGCGGGGGGGGGATAGCACAGATACGCAGTATTTT.

The chain joins TRBV15 to TRBJ2-2; 7 positions match TRBD2. The CDR3 has 17 residues. The V and J ends lost 1 base and 7 bases, in that order; junction bases with no gene match: 12. In germline, CDR1 is LNHNV, CDR2 YYDKDF (reference sequence). This chain's CDR3 is CATSRGGGVASFGELFF. The CDR3 nucleotides read TGTGCCACCAGCAGAGGGGGAGGGGTAGCATCGTTCGGGGAGCTGTTTTTT.

The rearrangement joins TRBV27 to TRBJ2-7, with a possible D match to TRBD2 (5 bases). The germline gives CDR1 MNHEY, CDR2 SMNVEV (reference sequence). V lost 2 bases and J 0 bases, leaving 11 bases between the germline ends. The CDR3 loop spans 15 amino acids. The CDR3 is CASSLRGSNSYEQYF. The DNA for the CDR3 is TGTGCCAGCAGTTTACGCGGGTCAAACTCCTACGAGCAGTACTTC.

V and J are TRBV5-6 and TRBJ2-7; the match to TRBD1 covers 10 bases. CDR3 length: 14 residues. J gave up 6 bases and V 4 bases, and 7 bases lay outside the gene matches. CDR1 is SGHDT and CDR2 is YYEEEE in the germline V gene. DNA of the CDR3: TGTGCCAGCAGCAACTGGGACAGGGGAGGCGAGCAGTACTTC. It specifies CASSNWDRGGEQYF.

The chain links TRBV27 to TRBJ1-1; D not resolved. The CDR3 runs to 12 residues. The V gene's germline CDR1 is MNHEY and CDR2 SMNVEV (reference sequence). V dropped 6 bases and J dropped 3 bases, with 8 bases sitting between them. The CDR3 DNA reads as TGTGCCAGCAGCGTCGGGGACACTGAAGCTTTCTTT. Its translation is CASSVGDTEAFF.

This rearrangement joins TRBV4-1 to TRBJ2-1; D might be TRBD1 (6 bases). Per the germline V gene, CDR1 is MGHRA and CDR2 is YSYEKL. The CDR3 extends over 15 amino acids. The ends were cut back, 5 bases at V and 4 bases at J, with 15 bases in the middle. The CDR3 loop reads CASSLVQGRYNEQFF. The CDR3 DNA follows: TGCGCCAGCAGCTTAGTACAGGGTCGGTACAATGAGCAGTTCTTC.

This chain joins TRBV6-5 and TRBJ1-5; 10 positions agree with TRBD1. Germline assignment: CDR1 MNHEY and CDR2 SVGAGI. J was trimmed by 7 bases and V by 6 bases; bases with no gene match: 6. This CDR3 is 14 amino acids long. The CDR3 bases are TGTGCCAGCAGCCGACAGGGGGCAGGGCAGCCCCAGCATTTT. Amino acids: CASSRQGAGQPQHF.

V gene TRBV5-6 combines with J gene TRBJ2-5; TRBD1 matches at 9 bases. Trimming took 4 bases from V and 5 from J; bases not matched to a gene: 12. This CDR3 contains 16 residues. Per the germline V gene, CDR1 is SGHDT and CDR2 is YYEEEE. CDR3 nucleotides: TGTGCCAGCAGCCAGCTCGGACAGGGGATGTCGGAGACCCAGTACTTC. Residues: CASSQLGQGMSETQYF.

For the CDR3, the DNA is TGTGCCAGCAGTCCTGGGACTAGCTTAAGGGATACGCAGTATTTT. It specifies CASSPGTSLRDTQYF. The chain uses TRBV28 and TRBJ2-3; 9 bases align to TRBD2. Germline V gene lookup returns CDR1 MDHEN and CDR2 SYDVKM. V trimming: 5 bases; J trimming: 6 bases; junction bases outside the gene matches: 9. The CDR3 contains 15 residues.

The genes are TRBV5-1 and TRBJ1-2, with TRBD1 as a possible D gene (6 bases). Per the germline V gene, CDR1 is SGHRS and CDR2 is YFSETQ. V was cut by 0 bases and J by 8 bases, with 14 bases left in between. The length of the CDR3 is 14 residues. As DNA, the CDR3 is TGCGCCAGCAGCTTGGAGGTGGGGGCGCAGGGCTACACCTTC. Translated, it gives CASSLEVGAQGYTF.

The chain employs TRBV7-2 and TRBJ2-7, with D possibly being TRBD2 (5 bases). Trimming took 1 base from V and 7 from J, leaving 20 bases between them. The CDR3 has 16 amino acids. The V gene's germline CDR1 is SGHTA and CDR2 FQGNSA. The CDR3 nucleotides are TGTGCCAGCAGCTTAGAAGGGCGCTCGGTGTCGGGAGAGCAGTACTTC. Amino acids: CASSLEGRSVSGEQYF.

The J gene is TRBJ1-5, the V gene TRBV6-6; 8 bases align to TRBD1. CDR1 and CDR2 from the germline V gene are MNHNY and SVGAGI (reference sequence). There are 12 residues in the CDR3. Germline trimming cut 7 bases from V and 5 bases from J; bases unmatched to any gene: 1. This chain's CDR3 is CASKTGDQPQHF. The CDR3 bases are TGTGCCAGCAAGACAGGGGATCAGCCCCAGCATTTT.

The rearrangement uses TRBV5-6 and TRBJ1-2; tentatively, D is TRBD1 (5 bases). The germline CDR1 and CDR2 sequences are SGHDT and YYEEEE. Deletions cut 0 bases from V and 5 bases from J, with 8 bases between. The CDR3 is 13 residues long. The CDR3 coding sequence is TGTGCCAGCAGCTTGGGACAGATTTATGGCTACACCTTC. Translated: CASSLGQIYGYTF.

The V call is TRBV4-1, the J call TRBJ2-6, with 14 bases matching TRBD2. The CDR3 has 20 residues. With 2 bases clipped from V and 0 bases from J, the junction kept 6 bases outside the gene matches. Germline CDR1 is MGHRA and CDR2 is YSYEKL. The CDR3 spells CASSQMGLAGELSGANVLTF. The CDR3 nucleotides are TGCGCCAGCAGCCAAATGGGACTAGCGGGGGAGCTCTCTGGGGCCAACGTCCTGACTTTC.

The chain combines TRBV6-5 with TRBJ1-1, with D possibly matching TRBD1 (5 bases). Germline CDR1 MNHEY, CDR2 SVGAGI. The CDR3 contains 15 residues. V lost 5 bases to trimming and J lost 0 bases, with 13 bases between them. The CDR3 coding sequence is TGTGCCAGCAGTGTAGACAGTTACATGAACACTGAAGCTTTCTTT. As protein: CASSVDSYMNTEAFF.

This chain links TRBV9 with TRBJ2-7, with 10 bases lining up with TRBD2. J lost 4 bases, V lost 0 bases, and 4 bases had no gene match. From germline, CDR1 is SGDLS and CDR2 YYNGEE. The CDR3 length is 15 residues. CDR3 nucleotides: TGTGCCAGCAGCGTAGGAACTAGCGGGACGTACGAGCAGTACTTC. As protein: CASSVGTSGTYEQYF. Based on the CDR3 plus reference TRBV9 and TRBJ2-7, the full variable domain is DSGVTQTPKHLITATGQRVTLRCSPRSGDLSVYWYQQSLDQGLQFLIQYYNGEERAKGNILERFSAQQFPDLHSELNLSSLELGDSALYFCASSVGTSGTYEQYFGPGTRLTVT.

The rearrangement uses TRBV30 and TRBJ2-5, with 8 nucleotides matching TRBD1. The J call is uncertain, as TRBJ2-7 better fits the DNA end. CDR1 is GTSNPN and CDR2 is SVGIG in the germline V gene (reference sequence). This CDR3 is 13 amino acids long. The CDR3 sequence is CAWNPGQGYEQYF. The CDR3 nucleotides read TGTGCCTGGAACCCAGGACAGGGCTACGAGCAGTACTTC.

The V and J genes are TRBV9 and TRBJ1-2; 9 bases line up with TRBD1. This CDR3 comprises 15 residues. Trimming took 2 bases from V and 2 from J; bases not matched to a gene: 4. Germline values: CDR1 SGDLS, CDR2 YYNGEE. CDR3 loop: CASSVSGTGNYGYTF. The CDR3 DNA reads TGTGCCAGCAGCGTCTCCGGGACAGGGAACTATGGCTACACCTTC.

The CDR3 reads CASTKGGGSSSYEQYF. DNA of the CDR3: TGTGCCAGCACCAAGGGCGGGGGGTCCAGCTCCTACGAGCAGTACTTC. The chain has TRBV5-5 and TRBJ2-7, with 8 bases aligning to TRBD2. Germline V gene sequence: CDR1 SGHKS, CDR2 YYEKEE (reference sequence). The CDR3 contains 16 residues. V lost 6 bases and J lost 0; bases outside the gene matches: 11.

V usage is TRBV5-1 and J usage is TRBJ2-2; TRBD2 aligns across 13 bases. Per the germline V gene, CDR1 is SGHRS and CDR2 is YFSETQ. This CDR3 has 18 residues. The J segment lost 5 bases and the V segment lost 4 bases, leaving 11 bases of the junction unmatched. The DNA for the CDR3 is TGCGCCAGCAGCATCCGGACTAGCGGGGGAAGGGGGACCGGGGAGCTGTTTTTT. As protein: CASSIRTSGGRGTGELFF.

This rearrangement joins TRBV2 to TRBJ2-5, with TRBD2 identical over 11 bases. There are 15 residues in the CDR3. The J segment lost 5 bases and the V segment lost 5 bases, leaving 7 bases of the junction unmatched. CDR1 is SNHLY and CDR2 is FYNNEI in the germline V gene. The CDR3 sequence: CASSLQTSGSETQYF. The CDR3 DNA reads TGTGCCAGCAGTCTACAAACTAGCGGGAGTGAGACCCAGTACTTC.